This TCR beta chain appears in the sequencing data of a study of cytomegalovirus exposure and HLA in healthy donors. Broader study findings: Later analysis placed DRB1 highest and HLA-C lowest in TCR association rates, which differed by HLA locus.

CDR1 SGHNT and CDR2 YYREEE come from the germline V gene (reference sequence). The CDR3 has 15 residues. Trimming at V came to 2 bases and at J to 9 bases, leaving 5 bases not matched to a gene. For this clone: Antigen unknown.

The PCR ran on 60 Vbeta and 13 Jbeta primers. Produced via immunoSEQ multiplex PCR; TCRdb's table is partial and in-frame only. Among some 150,000 clones, around 69% were seen once, and the ten largest hold over 1.3%. The sequence came from a man between 60 and 75 years old in good health and CMV-seronegative. The sample was PBMCs. The chain couples TRBV5-4 to TRBJ2-1, with 13 bases aligning to TRBD2. The CDR3 spells CASSFGLAGDGEQFF. The CDR3 region has the DNA TGTGCCAGCAGCTTCGGACTAGCGGGAGATGGTGAGCAGTTCTTC.